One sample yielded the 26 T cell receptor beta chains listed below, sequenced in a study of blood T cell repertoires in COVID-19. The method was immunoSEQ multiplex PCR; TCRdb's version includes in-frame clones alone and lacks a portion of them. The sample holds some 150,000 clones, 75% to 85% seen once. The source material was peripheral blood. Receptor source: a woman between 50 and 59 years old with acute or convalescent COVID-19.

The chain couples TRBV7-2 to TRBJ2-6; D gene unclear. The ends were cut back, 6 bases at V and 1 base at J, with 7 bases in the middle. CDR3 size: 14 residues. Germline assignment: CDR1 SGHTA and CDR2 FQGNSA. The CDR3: CASRRQSGANVLTF. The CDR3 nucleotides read TGTGCCAGCAGGCGGCAGTCTGGGGCCAACGTCCTGACTTTC.

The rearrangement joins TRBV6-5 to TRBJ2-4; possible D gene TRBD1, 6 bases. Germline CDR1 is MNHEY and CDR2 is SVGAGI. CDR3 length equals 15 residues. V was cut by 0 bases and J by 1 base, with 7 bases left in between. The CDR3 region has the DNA TGTGCCAGCAGTTACTCCCAGGGGGCCAAAAACATTCAGTACTTC. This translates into CASSYSQGAKNIQYF.

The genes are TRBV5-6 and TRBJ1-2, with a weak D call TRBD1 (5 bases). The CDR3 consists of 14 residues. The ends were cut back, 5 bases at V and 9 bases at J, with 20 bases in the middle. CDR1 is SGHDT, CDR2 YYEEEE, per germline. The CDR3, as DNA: TGTGCCAGCAGGTCAATCAGGGAACCACCTAGCTACACCTTC. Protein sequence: CASRSIREPPSYTF.

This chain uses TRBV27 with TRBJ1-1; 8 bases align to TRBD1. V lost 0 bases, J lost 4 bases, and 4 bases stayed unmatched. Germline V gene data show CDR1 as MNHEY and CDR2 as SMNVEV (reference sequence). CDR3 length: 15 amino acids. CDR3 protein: CASSLSLTGATEAFF. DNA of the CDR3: TGTGCCAGCAGTTTATCACTGACAGGGGCCACTGAAGCTTTCTTT.

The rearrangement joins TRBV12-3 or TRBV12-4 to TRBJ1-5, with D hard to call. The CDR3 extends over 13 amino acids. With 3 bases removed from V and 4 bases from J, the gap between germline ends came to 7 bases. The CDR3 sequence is CASSFQVNQPQHF. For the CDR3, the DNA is TGTGCCAGCAGTTTTCAGGTGAATCAGCCCCAGCATTTT.

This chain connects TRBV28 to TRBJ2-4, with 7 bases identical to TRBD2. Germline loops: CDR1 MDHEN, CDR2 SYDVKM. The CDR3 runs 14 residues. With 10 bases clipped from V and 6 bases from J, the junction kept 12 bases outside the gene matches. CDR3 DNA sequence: TGTGCCATCAGGGAGGGCGCGGGTGTAAACATTCAGTACTTC. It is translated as CAIREGAGVNIQYF.

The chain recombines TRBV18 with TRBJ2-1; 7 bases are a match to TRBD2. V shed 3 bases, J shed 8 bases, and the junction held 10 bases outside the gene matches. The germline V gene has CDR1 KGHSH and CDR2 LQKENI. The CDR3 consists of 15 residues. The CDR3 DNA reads TGTGCCAGCTCACCCCCGACTAGCTACCGCGATGAGCAGTTCTTC. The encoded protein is CASSPPTSYRDEQFF.

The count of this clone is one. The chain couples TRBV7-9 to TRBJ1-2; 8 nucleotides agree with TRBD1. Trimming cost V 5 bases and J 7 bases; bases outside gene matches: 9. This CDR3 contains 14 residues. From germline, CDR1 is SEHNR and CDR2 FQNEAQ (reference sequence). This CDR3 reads CASSLGTGVAGYTF. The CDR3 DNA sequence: TGTGCCAGCAGCCTCGGGACAGGCGTTGCTGGCTACACCTTC.

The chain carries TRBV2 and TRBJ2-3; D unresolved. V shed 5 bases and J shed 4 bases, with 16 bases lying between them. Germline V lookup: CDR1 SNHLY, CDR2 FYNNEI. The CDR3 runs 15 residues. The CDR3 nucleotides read TGTGCCAGCAGTAGAGAGACACTCTCCCCAGATACGCAGTATTTT. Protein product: CASSRETLSPDTQYF.

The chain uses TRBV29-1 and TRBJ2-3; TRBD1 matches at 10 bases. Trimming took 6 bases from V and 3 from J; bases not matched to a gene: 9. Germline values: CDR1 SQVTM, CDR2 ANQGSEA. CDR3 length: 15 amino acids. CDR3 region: CSVAGTGENTDTQYF. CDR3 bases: TGCAGCGTGGCCGGGACAGGGGAGAATACAGATACGCAGTATTTT.

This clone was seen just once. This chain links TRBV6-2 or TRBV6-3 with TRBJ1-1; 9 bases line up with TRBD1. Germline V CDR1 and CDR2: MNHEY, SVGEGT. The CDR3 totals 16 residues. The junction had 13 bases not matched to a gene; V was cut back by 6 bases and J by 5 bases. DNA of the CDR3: TGTGCCAGCAGCACGGGACAGGGCCTGGGTGGAACTGAAGCTTTCTTT. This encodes CASSTGQGLGGTEAFF.

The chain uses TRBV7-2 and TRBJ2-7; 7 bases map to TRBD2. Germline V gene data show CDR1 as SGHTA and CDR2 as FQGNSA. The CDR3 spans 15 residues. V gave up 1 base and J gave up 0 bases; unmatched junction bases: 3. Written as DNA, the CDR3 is TGTGCCAGCAGCTTAGGTCGACTAGCCTCCTACGAGCAGTACTTC. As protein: CASSLGRLASYEQYF.

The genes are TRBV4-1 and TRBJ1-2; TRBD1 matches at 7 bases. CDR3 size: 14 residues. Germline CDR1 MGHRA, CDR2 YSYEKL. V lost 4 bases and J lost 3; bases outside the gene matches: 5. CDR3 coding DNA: TGCGCCAGCAGCCTCACCCAGGGGGACTATGGCTACACCTTC. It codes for CASSLTQGDYGYTF.

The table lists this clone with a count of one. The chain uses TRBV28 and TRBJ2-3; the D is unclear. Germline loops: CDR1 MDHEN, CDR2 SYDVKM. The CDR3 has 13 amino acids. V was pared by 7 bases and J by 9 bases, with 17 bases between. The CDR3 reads CASTSPSPVTQYF. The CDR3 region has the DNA TGTGCCAGCACCTCGCCAAGCCCGGTCACGCAGTATTTT.

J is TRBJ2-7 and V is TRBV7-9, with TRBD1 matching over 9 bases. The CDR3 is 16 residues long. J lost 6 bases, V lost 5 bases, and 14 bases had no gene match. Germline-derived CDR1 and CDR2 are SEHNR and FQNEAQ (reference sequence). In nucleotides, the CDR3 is TGTGCCAGCAGCGACCCTCCCGGGACAGGGTTAGGCGAGCAGTACTTC. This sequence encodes CASSDPPGTGLGEQYF.

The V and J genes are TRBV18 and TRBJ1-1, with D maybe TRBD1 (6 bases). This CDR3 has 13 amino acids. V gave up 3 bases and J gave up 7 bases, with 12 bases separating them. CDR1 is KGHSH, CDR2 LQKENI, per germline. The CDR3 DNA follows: TGTGCCAGCTCACCTTCAGGGGTTGGTGAAGCTTTCTTT. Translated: CASSPSGVGEAFF.

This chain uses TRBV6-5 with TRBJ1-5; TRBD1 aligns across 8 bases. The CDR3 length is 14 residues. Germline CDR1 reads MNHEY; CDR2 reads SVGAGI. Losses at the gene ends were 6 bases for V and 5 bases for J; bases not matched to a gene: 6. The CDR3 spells CASRQGARDQPQHF. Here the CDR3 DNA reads TGTGCCAGCAGGCAGGGGGCAAGAGATCAGCCCCAGCATTTT.

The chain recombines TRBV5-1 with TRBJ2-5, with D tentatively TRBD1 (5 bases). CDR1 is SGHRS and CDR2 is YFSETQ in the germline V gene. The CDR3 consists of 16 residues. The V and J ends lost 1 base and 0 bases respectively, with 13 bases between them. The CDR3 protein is CASSLYIQADQETQYF. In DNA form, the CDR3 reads TGCGCCAGCAGCTTGTATATACAGGCCGACCAAGAGACCCAGTACTTC.

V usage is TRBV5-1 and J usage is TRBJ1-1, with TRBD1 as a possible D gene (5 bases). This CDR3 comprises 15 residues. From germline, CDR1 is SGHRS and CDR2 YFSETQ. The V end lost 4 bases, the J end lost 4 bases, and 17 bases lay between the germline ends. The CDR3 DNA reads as TGCGCCAGCAGCGTATCCCCGGGACTCCTCACTGAAGCTTTCTTT. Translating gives CASSVSPGLLTEAFF.

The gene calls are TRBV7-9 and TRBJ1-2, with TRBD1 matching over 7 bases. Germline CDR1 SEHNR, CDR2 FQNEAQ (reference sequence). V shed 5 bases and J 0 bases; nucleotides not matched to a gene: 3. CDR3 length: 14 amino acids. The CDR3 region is CASSRTGTNYGYTF. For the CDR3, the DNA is TGTGCCAGCAGCCGGACAGGCACTAACTATGGCTACACCTTC.

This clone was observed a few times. The DNA of the CDR3 is TGTGCCAGCAGCTCGATCGACCCGGGGCCCCTCCACTTT. The encoded protein is CASSSIDPGPLHF. V and J are TRBV7-2 and TRBJ1-6; D call uncertain. CDR3 length: 13 residues. V was clipped by 4 bases and J by 13 bases, with 14 bases between them. CDR1 and CDR2 from the germline V gene are SGHTA and FQGNSA.

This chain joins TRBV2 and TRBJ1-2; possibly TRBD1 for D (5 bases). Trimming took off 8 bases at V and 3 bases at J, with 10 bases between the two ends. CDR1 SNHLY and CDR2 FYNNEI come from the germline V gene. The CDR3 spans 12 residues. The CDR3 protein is CASVSRDYGYTF. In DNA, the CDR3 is TGTGCCAGCGTAAGCAGGGACTATGGCTACACCTTC. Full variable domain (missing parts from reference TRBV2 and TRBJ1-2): EPEVTQTPSHQVTQMGQEVILRCVPISNHLYFYWYRQILGQKVEFLVSFYNNEISEKSEIFDDQFSVERPDGSNFTLKIRSTKLEDSAMYFCASVSRDYGYTFGSGTRLTVV.

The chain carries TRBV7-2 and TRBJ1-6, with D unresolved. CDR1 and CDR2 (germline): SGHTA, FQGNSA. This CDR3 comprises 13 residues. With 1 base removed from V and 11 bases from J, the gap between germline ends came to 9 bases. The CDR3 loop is CASSLDPQAPLHF. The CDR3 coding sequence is TGTGCCAGCAGCTTAGACCCCCAGGCACCCCTCCACTTT.

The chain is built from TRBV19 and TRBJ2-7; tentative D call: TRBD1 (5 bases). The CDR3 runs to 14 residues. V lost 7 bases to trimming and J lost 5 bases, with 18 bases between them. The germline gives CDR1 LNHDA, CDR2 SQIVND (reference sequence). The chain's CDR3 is CASMSTDRGHEQYF. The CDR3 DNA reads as TGTGCCAGTATGAGTACCGACAGAGGTCACGAGCAGTACTTC.

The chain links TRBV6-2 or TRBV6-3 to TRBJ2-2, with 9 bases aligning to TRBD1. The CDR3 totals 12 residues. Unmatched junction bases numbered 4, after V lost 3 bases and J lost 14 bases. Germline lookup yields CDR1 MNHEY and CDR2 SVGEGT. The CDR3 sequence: CASSYGQGILFF. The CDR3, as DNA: TGTGCCAGCAGTTATGGACAGGGGATACTGTTTTTT.

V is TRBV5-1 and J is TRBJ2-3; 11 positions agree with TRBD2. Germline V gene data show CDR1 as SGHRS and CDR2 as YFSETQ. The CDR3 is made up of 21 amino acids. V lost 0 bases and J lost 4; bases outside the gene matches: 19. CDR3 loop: CASSLVQGEVTSGEKPDTQYF. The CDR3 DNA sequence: TGCGCCAGCAGCTTGGTCCAGGGGGAAGTGACTAGCGGGGAGAAACCAGATACGCAGTATTTT.